The present entry profiles one T cell receptor (beta chain) with its context. PCR was performed a second time for about 6 to 12 cycles using a sample-barcoded 5' primer and a J-beta primer mix. One entry per CDR3 protein, called by TCRdb with MiXCR from the 5' RACE reads. The sample includes 1.5 million to 2 million distinct CDR3 sequences, 49% seen only once; the top ten take more than 2%. This sample is drawn from a study of blood T cells in healthy people across ages. From germline, CDR1 is LNHNV and CDR2 YYDKDF (reference sequence). V trimming: 0 bases; J trimming: 5 bases; junction bases outside the gene matches: 7. CDR3 size: 17 residues.

The chain combines TRBV15 with TRBJ1-5; TRBD1 matches at 10 bases. The sequenced material came from blood. This clonotype was sampled from a woman between 35 and 50 years old in good health. CDR3 protein: CATSRDLGQGKDQPQHF. The CDR3 DNA sequence: TGTGCCACCAGCAGAGATCTGGGACAGGGGAAGGATCAGCCCCAGCATTTT.